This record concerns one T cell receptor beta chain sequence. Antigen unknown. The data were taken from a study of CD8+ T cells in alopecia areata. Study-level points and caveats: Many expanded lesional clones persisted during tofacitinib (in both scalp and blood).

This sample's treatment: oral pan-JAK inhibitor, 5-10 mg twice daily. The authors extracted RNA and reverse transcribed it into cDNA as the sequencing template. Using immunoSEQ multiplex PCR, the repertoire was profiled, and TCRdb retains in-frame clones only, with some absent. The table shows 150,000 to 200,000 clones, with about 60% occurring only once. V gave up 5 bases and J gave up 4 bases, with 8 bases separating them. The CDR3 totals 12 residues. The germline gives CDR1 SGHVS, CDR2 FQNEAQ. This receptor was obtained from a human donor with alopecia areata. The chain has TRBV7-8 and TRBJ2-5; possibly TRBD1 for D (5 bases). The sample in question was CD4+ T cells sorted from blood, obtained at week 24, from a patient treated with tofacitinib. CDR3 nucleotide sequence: TGTGCCAGCAGCCGCAGGGTAGAGACCCAGTACTTC. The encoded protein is CASSRRVETQYF. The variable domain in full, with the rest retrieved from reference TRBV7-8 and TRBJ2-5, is GAGVSQSPRYKVAKRGQDVALRCDPISGHVSLFWYQQALGQGPEFLTYFQNEAQLDKSGLPSDRFFAERPEGSVSTLKIQRTQQEDSAVYLCASSRRVETQYFGPGTRLLVL.